The rows below give T cell receptor beta chains drawn from one sample of a study of T cells in Graves' hyperthyroidism and ophthalmopathy. Using its own MiXCR run on the multiplex PCR reads, TCRdb lists one record per CDR3 protein. The sample carries about 400,000 distinct CDR3 sequences, roughly 14% recorded once. Sequenced: blood. Receptors originate from a woman younger than 35 with Graves' hyperthyroidism. Each CDR3 is given with its conserved first and last residue. The order of the fields is D gene, J gene, clone size, CDR3 length, V gene, CDR3 protein, CDR3 DNA. The D gene is left open where the match is weak. Clone size is not always given. Where it is, it says once, few, many or a class for expanded clones.

d_call: TRBD2
j_call: TRBJ2-3
clone_size: many
cdr3_length: 18
v_call: TRBV15
cdr3_aa: CATSRNSGLAGDTDTQYF
cdr3_nt: TGTGCCACCAGCAGGAACTCAGGACTAGCGGGGGATACAGATACGCAGTATTTT

d_call: .
j_call: TRBJ1-2
clone_size: .
cdr3_length: 18
v_call: TRBV27
cdr3_aa: CASSLSRGTKTPNYGYTF
cdr3_nt: TGTGCCAGCAGTTTATCCCGCGGGACCAAGACACCTAACTATGGCTACACCTTC

d_call: TRBD2
j_call: TRBJ2-3
clone_size: .
cdr3_length: 18
v_call: TRBV7-2
cdr3_aa: CASSLGTSGRGLTDTQYF
cdr3_nt: TGTGCCAGCAGCCTTGGGACTAGCGGGAGGGGGTTGACAGATACGCAGTATTTT

d_call: .
j_call: TRBJ1-4
clone_size: .
cdr3_length: 12
v_call: TRBV6-5
cdr3_aa: CASSYGDEKLFF
cdr3_nt: TGTGCCAGCAGTTATGGAGATGAAAAACTGTTTTTT

d_call: TRBD2
j_call: TRBJ2-1
clone_size: few
cdr3_length: 15
v_call: TRBV5-1
cdr3_aa: CASNLGLEGSNEQFF
cdr3_nt: TGCGCCAGCAACCTCGGACTAGAAGGTAGCAATGAGCAGTTCTTC

d_call: .
j_call: TRBJ1-1
clone_size: few
cdr3_length: 17
v_call: TRBV27
cdr3_aa: CASTPPGGWCGNTEAFF
cdr3_nt: TGTGCCAGCACCCCCCCGGGGGGTTGGTGTGGGAACACTGAAGCTTTCTTT

d_call: TRBD2
j_call: TRBJ2-2
clone_size: many
cdr3_length: 15
v_call: TRBV20-1
cdr3_aa: CSASPFAGGTGELFF
cdr3_nt: TGCAGTGCTAGCCCTTTCGCGGGGGGGACCGGGGAGCTGTTTTTT

d_call: TRBD2
j_call: TRBJ2-1
clone_size: many
cdr3_length: 17
v_call: TRBV5-1
cdr3_aa: CASSLETSGGLYNEQFF
cdr3_nt: TGCGCCAGCAGCCTCGAGACTAGCGGGGGCCTATACAATGAGCAGTTCTTC

d_call: .
j_call: TRBJ1-2
clone_size: many
cdr3_length: 15
v_call: TRBV18
cdr3_aa: CASSPLDQHPYGYTF
cdr3_nt: TGTGCCAGCTCACCACTCGACCAGCACCCCTATGGCTACACCTTC

d_call: .
j_call: TRBJ2-5
clone_size: once
cdr3_length: 16
v_call: TRBV2
cdr3_aa: CASSHKVGGDQETQYF
cdr3_nt: TGTGCCAGCAGTCACAAGGTCGGCGGGGATCAGGAGACCCAGTACTTC

d_call: .
j_call: TRBJ2-6
clone_size: many
cdr3_length: 17
v_call: TRBV2
cdr3_aa: CASMIRTVSSGANVLTF
cdr3_nt: TGTGCCAGCATGATAAGGACGGTCAGCTCTGGGGCCAACGTCCTGACTTTC

d_call: .
j_call: TRBJ1-2
clone_size: .
cdr3_length: 13
v_call: TRBV29-1
cdr3_aa: CSVGLRSDYGYTF
cdr3_nt: TGCAGCGTTGGTCTCCGAAGCGACTATGGCTACACCTTC

d_call: TRBD2
j_call: TRBJ2-3
clone_size: many
cdr3_length: 18
v_call: TRBV6-2/TRBV6-3
cdr3_aa: CASSYSRTSGGVPDTQYF
cdr3_nt: TGTGCCAGCAGTTACTCCAGGACTAGCGGGGGGGTCCCAGATACGCAGTATTTT

d_call: TRBD2
j_call: TRBJ2-5
clone_size: many
cdr3_length: 14
v_call: TRBV7-3
cdr3_aa: CASSQLAGQETQYF
cdr3_nt: TGTGCCAGCAGCCAACTAGCGGGTCAAGAGACCCAGTACTTC

d_call: .
j_call: TRBJ1-5
clone_size: few
cdr3_length: 15
v_call: TRBV20-1
cdr3_aa: CSASDRGQDHQPQHF
cdr3_nt: TGCAGTGCTAGTGATAGGGGCCAGGATCATCAGCCCCAGCATTTT

d_call: .
j_call: TRBJ2-7
clone_size: few
cdr3_length: 14
v_call: TRBV18
cdr3_aa: CASSPPSESYEQYF
cdr3_nt: TGTGCCAGCTCACCACCTTCGGAATCCTACGAGCAGTACTTC

d_call: .
j_call: TRBJ2-3
clone_size: many
cdr3_length: 13
v_call: TRBV29-1
cdr3_aa: CSLAGVGTDTQYF
cdr3_nt: TGCAGTCTTGCAGGCGTCGGCACAGATACGCAGTATTTT

d_call: TRBD1
j_call: TRBJ2-7
clone_size: few
cdr3_length: 15
v_call: TRBV5-1
cdr3_aa: CASSKQGQGLYEQYF
cdr3_nt: TGCGCCAGCAGCAAGCAAGGACAGGGGCTCTACGAGCAGTACTTC

d_call: .
j_call: TRBJ2-6
clone_size: .
cdr3_length: 14
v_call: TRBV19
cdr3_aa: CASSMGSGANVLTF
cdr3_nt: TGTGCCAGTAGTATGGGGTCTGGGGCCAACGTCCTGACTTTC

d_call: .
j_call: TRBJ2-2
clone_size: many
cdr3_length: 16
v_call: TRBV15
cdr3_aa: CATSRDRGGNTGELFF
cdr3_nt: TGTGCCACCAGCAGAGACAGGGGAGGAAACACCGGGGAGCTGTTTTTT

d_call: .
j_call: TRBJ1-3
clone_size: many
cdr3_length: 15
v_call: TRBV6-1
cdr3_aa: CASSERRNSGNTIYF
cdr3_nt: TGTGCCAGCAGTGAAAGACGGAACTCTGGAAACACCATATATTTT

d_call: .
j_call: TRBJ2-7
clone_size: few
cdr3_length: 14
v_call: TRBV5-1
cdr3_aa: CASSLSGRDHEQYF
cdr3_nt: TGCGCCAGCAGCTTATCGGGCAGGGACCACGAGCAGTACTTC

d_call: TRBD2
j_call: TRBJ2-1
clone_size: many
cdr3_length: 13
v_call: TRBV20-1
cdr3_aa: CSARTSGNNEQFF
cdr3_nt: TGCAGTGCTCGGACTAGCGGAAACAATGAGCAGTTCTTC

d_call: .
j_call: TRBJ1-1
clone_size: many
cdr3_length: 12
v_call: TRBV30
cdr3_aa: CASKAEAPEAFF
cdr3_nt: TGTGCCTCTAAGGCCGAGGCCCCTGAAGCTTTCTTT

d_call: TRBD2
j_call: TRBJ2-7
clone_size: few
cdr3_length: 15
v_call: TRBV19
cdr3_aa: CASSPTGTSPVEQYF
cdr3_nt: TGTGCCAGTAGCCCGACCGGGACTAGCCCGGTCGAGCAGTACTTC

d_call: .
j_call: TRBJ2-5
clone_size: many
cdr3_length: 11
v_call: TRBV3-1
cdr3_aa: CASSHMETQYF
cdr3_nt: TGTGCCAGCAGCCATATGGAGACCCAGTACTTC

d_call: .
j_call: TRBJ1-6
clone_size: many
cdr3_length: 14
v_call: TRBV25-1
cdr3_aa: CASSEEGRVSPLHF
cdr3_nt: TGTGCCAGCAGTGAAGAAGGGAGAGTTTCACCCCTCCACTTT

d_call: TRBD1
j_call: TRBJ1-3
clone_size: many
cdr3_length: 15
v_call: TRBV7-9
cdr3_aa: CASSSSTGGRNTIYF
cdr3_nt: TGTGCCAGCAGCTCCTCAACAGGGGGCAGAAACACCATATATTTT

d_call: TRBD1
j_call: TRBJ1-5
clone_size: many
cdr3_length: 16
v_call: TRBV27
cdr3_aa: CASSLLGQGRNQPQHF
cdr3_nt: TGTGCCAGCAGCCTTTTGGGACAGGGACGAAATCAGCCCCAGCATTTT

d_call: .
j_call: TRBJ2-5
clone_size: .
cdr3_length: 14
v_call: TRBV5-1
cdr3_aa: CASSSQTSTETQYF
cdr3_nt: TGCGCCAGCAGCTCCCAAACTAGCACAGAGACCCAGTACTTC

d_call: TRBD2
j_call: TRBJ2-7
clone_size: many
cdr3_length: 18
v_call: TRBV11-3
cdr3_aa: CASSFRGNGLAGAYEQYF
cdr3_nt: TGTGCCAGCAGCTTCCGAGGTAATGGACTAGCGGGAGCCTACGAGCAGTACTTC

d_call: .
j_call: TRBJ2-5
clone_size: few
cdr3_length: 15
v_call: TRBV5-1
cdr3_aa: CASSMGDSRGETQYF
cdr3_nt: TGCGCCAGCAGTATGGGAGACAGCAGGGGAGAGACCCAGTACTTC

d_call: .
j_call: TRBJ1-3
clone_size: many
cdr3_length: 19
v_call: TRBV10-3
cdr3_aa: CAISESWAGRRSSGNTIYF
cdr3_nt: TGTGCCATCAGTGAGTCGTGGGCCGGGCGGAGAAGCTCTGGAAACACCATATATTTT

d_call: .
j_call: TRBJ1-2
clone_size: many
cdr3_length: 15
v_call: TRBV5-1
cdr3_aa: CASSPDATPNYGYTF
cdr3_nt: TGCGCCAGCAGCCCGGATGCTACCCCTAACTATGGCTACACCTTC

d_call: .
j_call: TRBJ1-1
clone_size: many
cdr3_length: 13
v_call: TRBV7-9
cdr3_aa: CASKPGLSPEAFF
cdr3_nt: TGTGCCAGCAAACCGGGACTTAGCCCTGAAGCTTTCTTT

d_call: .
j_call: TRBJ1-2
clone_size: few
cdr3_length: 13
v_call: TRBV19
cdr3_aa: CASSPGRRYGYTF
cdr3_nt: TGTGCCAGTAGCCCCGGGCGCCGGTATGGCTACACCTTC

d_call: TRBD1
j_call: TRBJ2-2
clone_size: .
cdr3_length: 18
v_call: TRBV11-2
cdr3_aa: CASSFLRDRDGGTGELFF
cdr3_nt: TGTGCCAGCAGTTTCCTCCGGGACAGGGACGGAGGAACCGGGGAGCTGTTTTTT

d_call: .
j_call: TRBJ2-2
clone_size: many
cdr3_length: 15
v_call: TRBV5-1
cdr3_aa: CASRYGGADTGELFF
cdr3_nt: TGCGCCAGCAGATATGGAGGGGCGGACACCGGGGAGCTGTTTTTT

d_call: TRBD1
j_call: TRBJ1-1
clone_size: few
cdr3_length: 15
v_call: TRBV5-8
cdr3_aa: CASSFGQGTNTEAFF
cdr3_nt: TGTGCCAGCAGCTTTGGACAGGGAACGAACACTGAAGCTTTCTTT

d_call: .
j_call: TRBJ2-3
clone_size: many
cdr3_length: 14
v_call: TRBV19
cdr3_aa: CASSRGGATDTQYF
cdr3_nt: TGTGCCAGTAGTCGAGGGGGTGCCACAGATACGCAGTATTTT

d_call: TRBD1
j_call: TRBJ1-2
clone_size: few
cdr3_length: 15
v_call: TRBV10-3
cdr3_aa: CAITRDSSFHYGYAF
cdr3_nt: TGTGCCATCACAAGGGACAGCTCATTTCACTATGGCTACGCCTTC

d_call: .
j_call: TRBJ2-7
clone_size: many
cdr3_length: 14
v_call: TRBV11-3
cdr3_aa: CASSFIDPLYEQYF
cdr3_nt: TGTGCCAGCAGCTTCATAGATCCGCTCTACGAGCAGTACTTC

d_call: .
j_call: TRBJ2-7
clone_size: .
cdr3_length: 14
v_call: TRBV6-1
cdr3_aa: CASSSPGPPWEQYF
cdr3_nt: TGTGCCAGTAGTTCACCGGGACCTCCGTGGGAGCAGTACTTC

d_call: .
j_call: TRBJ2-7
clone_size: many
cdr3_length: 13
v_call: TRBV2
cdr3_aa: CASRKTSLGEQYF
cdr3_nt: TGTGCCAGCCGGAAGACTTCGTTGGGGGAGCAGTACTTC

d_call: TRBD1
j_call: TRBJ2-1
clone_size: many
cdr3_length: 16
v_call: TRBV9
cdr3_aa: CASSARDRSTYNEQFF
cdr3_nt: TGTGCCAGCAGCGCGCGGGACAGGTCCACGTACAATGAGCAGTTCTTC

d_call: TRBD1
j_call: TRBJ2-5
clone_size: .
cdr3_length: 12
v_call: TRBV30
cdr3_aa: CAWSVHRGPPYF
cdr3_nt: TGTGCCTGGAGTGTCCACAGGGGGCCTCCGTACTTC

d_call: .
j_call: TRBJ1-3
clone_size: .
cdr3_length: 14
v_call: TRBV19
cdr3_aa: CASSPMSSGNTIYF
cdr3_nt: TGTGCCAGTAGCCCGATGAGCTCTGGAAACACCATATATTTT

d_call: TRBD2
j_call: TRBJ2-1
clone_size: .
cdr3_length: 17
v_call: TRBV5-1
cdr3_aa: CASSQRTSGSSYNEQFF
cdr3_nt: TGCGCCAGCAGCCAACGAACTAGCGGGAGTAGTTACAATGAGCAGTTCTTC

d_call: .
j_call: TRBJ2-1
clone_size: few
cdr3_length: 12
v_call: TRBV6-1
cdr3_aa: CASSEDPRRQFF
cdr3_nt: TGTGCCAGCAGTGAGGACCCGAGGAGGCAGTTCTTC

d_call: .
j_call: TRBJ1-6
clone_size: many
cdr3_length: 14
v_call: TRBV20-1
cdr3_aa: CSARGSGNNSPLHF
cdr3_nt: TGCAGTGCTAGGGGCAGCGGGAATAATTCACCCCTCCACTTT

d_call: TRBD2
j_call: TRBJ2-7
clone_size: many
cdr3_length: 15
v_call: TRBV4-2
cdr3_aa: CASSPLAGVEYEQYF
cdr3_nt: TGTGCCAGCAGCCCCCTGGCGGGAGTCGAGTACGAGCAGTACTTC

d_call: TRBD2
j_call: TRBJ2-3
clone_size: many
cdr3_length: 20
v_call: TRBV28
cdr3_aa: CASSLRGASGGYSSTDTQYF
cdr3_nt: TGTGCCAGCAGTCTAAGGGGAGCTAGCGGGGGTTACTCTAGCACAGATACGCAGTATTTT

d_call: .
j_call: TRBJ2-1
clone_size: many
cdr3_length: 18
v_call: TRBV12-3/TRBV12-4
cdr3_aa: CASSPRGGAGASYNEQFF
cdr3_nt: TGTGCCAGCAGTCCCCGAGGGGGCGCGGGGGCATCCTACAATGAGCAGTTCTTC